Below, 18 T cell receptor beta chains from the same sample are listed, as sequenced in a study of response to subunit inactivated influenza vaccine. In TCRdb, the RT-PCR reads were re-called with MiXCR into one record per CDR3 protein. The sample includes approximately 730,000 distinct CDR3 sequences, approximately 15% of them seen just once. Material: PBMCs from blood, obtained around 15 days before vaccination. The receptors derive from a man in his fifties or sixties who received an inactivated influenza vaccine.

The chain uses TRBV7-8 and TRBJ1-2; D not resolved. Trimming pared 5 bases from V and 5 bases from J, leaving 15 bases between. The CDR3 extends over 14 amino acids. The germline gives CDR1 SGHVS, CDR2 FQNEAQ. Here the CDR3 reads CASSPLGRPYGYTF. CDR3 DNA sequence: TGTGCCAGCAGCCCACTCGGGCGACCGTATGGCTACACCTTC. Full variable domain (rest looked up from reference TRBV7-8 and TRBJ1-2): GAGVSQSPRYKVAKRGQDVALRCDPISGHVSLFWYQQALGQGPEFLTYFQNEAQLDKSGLPSDRFFAERPEGSVSTLKIQRTQQEDSAVYLCASSPLGRPYGYTFGSGTRLTVV.

This clonotype was observed a few times. The chain couples TRBV4-2 to TRBJ1-1, with D possibly matching TRBD1 (5 bases). The V end lost 0 bases, the J end lost 3 bases, and 11 bases lay between the germline ends. The germline gives CDR1 LGHNA, CDR2 YNFKEQ. The CDR3 length is 15 residues. The CDR3 DNA sequence: TGTGCCAGCAGCCAAGAGGCCAGGGTAGACACTGAAGCTTTCTTT. Its translation is CASSQEARVDTEAFF.

The chain couples TRBV6-2 or TRBV6-3 to TRBJ2-7; TRBD1 matches 9 bases. The length of the CDR3 is 14 residues. The junction had 5 bases not matched to a gene; V was cut back by 5 bases and J by 3 bases. The V gene's germline CDR1 is MNHEY and CDR2 SVGEGT. CDR3 nucleotide sequence: TGTGCCAGCAGTGGATCGACAGGGGGCTACGAGCAGTACTTC. Translating it yields CASSGSTGGYEQYF.

The genes are TRBV7-9 and TRBJ2-7, with 10 bases aligning to TRBD1. The V gene end was trimmed by 5 bases and the J gene end by 4 bases; junction bases not matched to a gene: 8. In germline, CDR1 is SEHNR, CDR2 FQNEAQ (reference sequence). This CDR3 spans 15 amino acids. The CDR3 sequence is CASSPPRQGAYEQYF. CDR3 nucleotide sequence: TGTGCCAGCAGCCCCCCCCGACAGGGGGCTTACGAGCAGTACTTC.

The chain links TRBV12-3 or TRBV12-4 to TRBJ1-2; the D gene is possibly TRBD1 (5 bases). The V end was cut by 3 bases, the J end by 0 bases, with 11 bases between. This CDR3 has 15 residues. The CDR3 DNA reads TGTGCCAGCAGTTTGGGACTCCGAGCTAACTATGGCTACACCTTC. The encoded protein is CASSLGLRANYGYTF.

A few counts support this clonotype. The chain employs TRBV25-1 and TRBJ1-1; D remains unclear. Per the germline V gene, CDR1 is MGHDK and CDR2 is SYGVNS. The CDR3 has 15 residues. V was trimmed by 4 bases and J by 0 bases, leaving 12 bases between them. The CDR3 spells CASSGPRTLNTEAFF. The DNA of the CDR3 is TGTGCCAGCAGTGGTCCCAGGACGTTGAACACTGAAGCTTTCTTT. The full variable domain, in which reference TRBV25-1 and TRBJ1-1 provide the parts outside the CDR3, is EADIYQTPRYLVIGTGKKITLECSQTMGHDKMYWYQQDPGMELHLIHYSYGVNSTEKGDLSSESTVSRIRTEHFPLTLESARPSHTSQYLCASSGPRTLNTEAFFGQGTRLTVV.

This clonotype was detected only a few times. V is TRBV18 and J is TRBJ2-1, with D tentatively TRBD2 (6 bases). Germline loops: CDR1 KGHSH, CDR2 LQKENI. V was shortened by 0 bases and J by 1 base, with 13 bases between the two germline ends. This CDR3 has 17 residues. CDR3 sequence (DNA): TGTGCCAGCTCACCACCAATCGGGAGCCAGTCCTACAATGAGCAGTTCTTC. Translating gives CASSPPIGSQSYNEQFF.

Many counts were recorded for this clonotype. This chain joins TRBV25-1 and TRBJ2-2; D is tentatively TRBD1 or TRBD2 (5 bases each). This CDR3 comprises 15 residues. Trimming removed 5 bases at V and 6 bases at J, with 16 bases between. Per germline, CDR1 MGHDK and CDR2 SYGVNS. DNA for the CDR3: TGTGCCAGCAGTCCCCGAGGGGATGCCCCCGGGGAGCTGTTTTTT. It specifies CASSPRGDAPGELFF. The complete variable domain, with remaining parts taken from reference TRBV25-1 and TRBJ2-2, reads EADIYQTPRYLVIGTGKKITLECSQTMGHDKMYWYQQDPGMELHLIHYSYGVNSTEKGDLSSESTVSRIRTEHFPLTLESARPSHTSQYLCASSPRGDAPGELFFGEGSRLTVL.

A few counts support this clonotype. This chain joins TRBV6-1 and TRBJ2-5, with a tentative D call TRBD1 (6 bases). Germline CDR1 reads MNHNS; CDR2 reads SASEGT. CDR3 size: 14 residues. V lost 5 bases to trimming and J lost 5 bases, with 15 bases between them. CDR3 DNA: TGTGCCAGCAGTCTTGGACAGCCTTGGGAGACCCAGTACTTC. This encodes CASSLGQPWETQYF.

This clonotype has a handful of counts. V usage is TRBV20-1 and J usage is TRBJ2-1; D might be TRBD1 (5 bases). Trimming removed 6 bases at V and 3 bases at J, with 18 bases between. The CDR3 length is 15 residues. Germline CDR1 reads DFQATT; CDR2 reads SNEGSKA (reference sequence). CDR3 sequence reads: CSARLGVARYNEQFF. The CDR3 nucleotides are TGCAGTGCCCGGTTAGGGGTAGCTCGCTACAATGAGCAGTTCTTC.

This clonotype turned up a few times. This chain's CDR3 is CASSEGRRDGYSNQPQHF. Written as DNA, the CDR3 is TGTGCCAGCAGTGAAGGAAGAAGAGACGGATATAGCAATCAGCCCCAGCATTTT. This chain connects TRBV6-1 to TRBJ1-5; D not resolved. CDR3 length: 18 residues. Trimming pared 1 base from V and 0 bases from J, leaving 16 bases between. CDR1 and CDR2 (germline): MNHNS, SASEGT.

A few counts support this clonotype. The chain carries TRBV24-1 and TRBJ2-2, with 10 positions matching TRBD2. CDR3 size: 17 residues. The V gene end was trimmed by 3 bases and the J gene end by 1 base; junction bases not matched to a gene: 4. Germline V gene lookup returns CDR1 KGHDR and CDR2 SFDVKD. In nucleotides, the CDR3 is TGTGCCACCAGTGATCCTGTAGCGGGAGGGAACACCGGGGAGCTGTTTTTT. Its translation is CATSDPVAGGNTGELFF.

This clonotype was seen many times. The chain combines TRBV7-9 with TRBJ2-1; possible D gene TRBD2, 5 bases. The CDR3 is 15 residues long. CDR1 is SEHNR and CDR2 is FQNEAQ in the germline V gene (reference sequence). With 5 bases removed from V and 2 bases from J, the gap between germline ends came to 13 bases. The CDR3 bases are TGTGCCAGCAGCCTGTTGGGAGTTGCCTACAATGAGCAGTTCTTC. Its translation: CASSLLGVAYNEQFF.

Only a few counts were recorded for this clonotype. V is TRBV27 and J is TRBJ1-1, with a weak D call TRBD1 (6 bases). Germline CDR1 and CDR2: MNHEY and SMNVEV (reference sequence). CDR3 length: 16 residues. The V gene lost 6 bases and the J gene lost 0 bases, with 17 bases spanning the gap. CDR3 sequence reads: CASSLQQGRMNTEAFF. The CDR3 bases are TGTGCCAGCAGCCTTCAGCAGGGGCGGATGAACACTGAAGCTTTCTTT.

Here the CDR3 reads CATSGHRTTDTQYF. The CDR3 bases are TGTGCCACCAGCGGACATCGAACCACAGATACGCAGTATTTT. This rearrangement joins TRBV24-1 to TRBJ2-3; perhaps TRBD1 as D (5 bases). Germline CDR1 reads KGHDR; CDR2 reads SFDVKD. CDR3 length: 14 amino acids. V shed 7 bases and J shed 2 bases, with 12 bases lying between them.

The CDR3 here is CASRKTGSHNEQFF. The CDR3 DNA sequence: TGTGCCAGCAGGAAGACAGGGTCCCACAATGAGCAGTTCTTC. This sequence joins TRBV12-3 or TRBV12-4 and TRBJ2-1, with TRBD1 matching over 7 bases. The CDR3 extends over 14 amino acids. V shed 6 bases, J shed 5 bases, and the junction held 7 bases outside the gene matches.

This clonotype was seen a few times. This chain uses TRBV11-2 with TRBJ2-4; TRBD2 is a possible D gene (7 bases). Per the germline V gene, CDR1 is SGHAT and CDR2 is FQNNGV. The CDR3 has 18 residues. Trimming removed 4 bases from V and 0 bases from J, with 19 bases in between. The CDR3 protein is CASSSPGGVLPAKNIQYF. DNA of the CDR3: TGTGCCAGCAGCTCTCCGGGGGGCGTACTTCCAGCCAAAAACATTCAGTACTTC.

The J gene is TRBJ1-2, the V gene TRBV20-1; D is unresolved. The germline gives CDR1 DFQATT, CDR2 SNEGSKA (reference sequence). This CDR3 is 13 amino acids long. V was trimmed by 1 base and J by 0 bases, leaving 6 bases between them. CDR3 bases: TGCAGTGCTAGAGTCGGCTCTAACTATGGCTACACCTTC. Its protein product is CSARVGSNYGYTF.